The T cell receptor (beta chain) under discussion was sequenced for a study of post-analysis software for immune sequencing data (dated by TCRdb to about 2015). For context, the study as a whole: Relapsing-remitting, secondary progressive and progressive-relapsing multiple sclerosis were recorded as disease courses, and subtype annotation was lacking for some patients. The patient repertoires were compared against approximately ten previously published healthy control repertoires obtained from donors aged about 6 to 25 years. A subset of samples was prepared in parallel using single-end sample barcoding, then pooled and co-amplified after Illumina adapter ligation. Study-level results and caveats: Patients showed significantly higher frequencies than controls for about 5 TRBV segments, among them TRBV5-6, TRBV5-1 and TRBV20-1. Strong co-clustering of samples prepared in the same batch was shown by direct clustering with F measure, prompting a batch-effect correction. Normalized Chao1 diversity was significantly lower in multiple sclerosis patients than controls, suggesting substantial peripheral T-cell clonal expansion. The multiple sclerosis patient group was slightly younger than the control group.

Concerning this clonotype itself: What antigen it recognizes has not been identified. No quality values exist for individual bases; no much larger clone is one base distant.

Based on the germline V gene (reference sequence), the CDR1 and CDR2 sequences are LNHNV and YYDKDF. Cut back by 2 bases and 2 bases, the V and J ends lie 22 bases apart. Measured from the cysteine to the phenylalanine, the CDR3 is 18 residues long. Of all the DNA, just the CDR3 is kept, 54 bases in frame from base 1. The protocol used for the library was PCR. Reads for this sample came from an Illumina HiSeq 2500. To reduce PCR and sequencing biases, unique molecular identifiers were incorporated into the TCR beta cDNA libraries. Per 1 to 10 million input T cells, approximately 500,000 cDNA molecules were obtained, such that each molecule approximated one T cell. The same protocol used for the earlier healthy control dataset was applied to prepare and sequence the patient libraries. Within a given batch, samples were prepared together, multiplexed and sequenced on the same HiSeq lane. The authors' analysis ran thus. Raw barcoded reads were processed with MIGEC, and single-read molecular identifier groups were discarded before consensus assembly and CDR3 extraction. Clonotype tables were post-analysed with VDJtools, normalizing diversity by down-sampling all datasets to the smallest sample size. In repertoire overlap clustering, CDR3 amino acid sequences, but not nucleotide sequences, were matched to correct batch-related cross-sample contamination. TCRdb handled the public reads itself, with Q25 trimming in fastp and clone calling in MiXCR, and kept productive beta chains. CDR3 protein duplicates are merged, each entry listing the most common genes and DNA. The V and J calls here are based on TCRdb, not the publication. Recorded for this sample are approximately 400,000 distinct CDR3 sequences; around a third of them occurred a single time. 13% of the sample is in the top ten clones.

TCR beta repertoires were profiled from peripheral blood of about a dozen young patients with multiple sclerosis to demonstrate the VDJtools post-analysis software. The patients with multiple sclerosis were children and adolescents between about 6 and 17 years of age. This sequence uses TRBV15 and TRBJ2-7, with a tentative D call of TRBD1 or TRBD2, each matching 5 bases. The TCR was taken from a girl aged 10-17 years with multiple sclerosis. Source material: blood. In nucleotides, the sequence is TGTGCCACCAGCAGATTACGCGAGGGGCCGGCTAAGCCCTACGAGCAGTACTTC. Protein translation: CATSRLREGPAKPYEQYF.